This T cell receptor (beta chain) appears in the sequencing data of a study of beta chain features in type 1 diabetes listed by TCRdb under 2018. Regarding the study in general: Mean age, gender distribution, total cell number and subset yield were not different between patients and healthy donors. A total of roughly 100 million sorted cells were examined across all samples, and the number of cells per subset was strongly correlated with RNA yield. In the study, TCRB repertoires of sorted circulating CD4+ T cell subsets from recently diagnosed type 1 diabetes patients were compared with those of matched healthy donors. Whereas all 30 or so donors provided naive and central memory subsets, regulatory and stem cell-like memory subsets were isolated from just 8 patients and roughly 8 healthy donors. Points the paper makes about the study in general: Because cDNA rather than genomic DNA was sequenced, highly expressing activated cells could have been over-represented, although no difference in activation and CD3 levels was found between groups. At VDJ recombination sites, patients with type 1 diabetes made fewer insertions and deleted more nucleotides, a pattern implying thymic rearrangement abnormalities. Naive, central memory and regulatory TCRB repertoires appeared to be more similar among patients than among healthy donors. Shorter templates might be favored by PCR, yet because patient and control samples were amplified and corrected together, any such skew would affect both groups equally. Type 1 diabetes patients showed a moderate but significant shortening of TCRB CDR3 length in all four CD4+ subsets. Because the HLA sub-analyses included only small numbers of individuals, any influence of HLA type on TCRB rearrangement was left unresolved.

Reading from cysteine to phenylalanine, the CDR3 counts 14 amino acids. Of the read, only the CDR3 DNA is kept; its 42 bases are in frame from base 1. Per the germline V gene, SGHVS is the CDR1 and FNYEAQ is the CDR2. This clone was found a few times. The antigen it recognizes is unknown. Base qualities are missing; no much larger clone stands one base away. A single peripheral blood draw of about 116 mL on average was collected from each donor into heparinised tubes. A BD FACSAria II was used to sort naive, central memory, regulatory and stem cell-like memory CD4+ T cells with a panel that included CD45RO, CCR7, CD25, CD127, CD95 and CD27. Every sorted population had a purity above 95%. PBMCs were isolated immediately by Lymphoprep density gradient centrifugation and stained directly without culture. So that batch effects would be minimized, each experiment stained and sorted samples in pairs, pairing one healthy donor with one patient.

The entire amount of isolated RNA was reverse transcribed using the High Capacity cDNA Reverse Transcription Kit, so the sequenced TCRB transcripts were expressed ones. Deep immunoSEQ sequencing was performed on naive, central memory and regulatory T cell samples, with an average of roughly 3.3 million total reads per sample. Sorted cells were lysed in RLT buffer, and RNA was extracted using DNase-treated RNeasy Micro or Mini kits according to cell number. Each cell subset was processed on its own to prevent cross-contamination, while patient and healthy donor samples were processed together. The immunoSEQ multiplex PCR was used to amplify TCRB sequences from cDNA, yielding 87-bp fragments that span the CDR3 region. The amplicons were sequenced using the Illumina HiSeq platform. The authors' pipeline ran thus. Synthetic template baselines were used to correct PCR bias computationally, reads within Hamming distance 2 were collapsed, and singletons that could not be merged were discarded. Reads were aligned against IMGT to assign V, D and J genes, CDR3 length and insertions or deletions at six rearrangement sites. Within each subset, clonotype counts were normalized to the number of sorted cells before true diversity and Gini coefficients were calculated with the tcR R package. Repertoire sharing was quantified using the overlap coefficient calculated on TCRB nucleotide sequences. Out-of-frame TCRB sequences from naive cells were analyzed as a proxy for the pre-selection repertoire. What TCRdb holds here is the immuneACCESS table cut down to in-frame rearrangements. Part of the clones is not present; checked against another copy, under half of the missing clones reflect an unresolved V gene, and the others are unexplained. V, J and clone size were drawn from that table, and D and trimming were deduced from the DNA. This sample holds around 140,000 clones; 10% were observed only once. 1.3% of the sample lies in the top ten.

Sequences were obtained from naive CD4+ T cells from blood. The cell subset or site label here, explained by the study, means: true naive CD4+ T cells. The receptor was isolated from a man aged 18 to 29 in good health. The rearranged segments are TRBV7-6 and TRBJ2-5, with TRBD2 matching 8 junction bases. Judging by the DNA end, TRBJ2-7 fits better; the J call may be wrong. The DNA is TGTGCCAGCAGCCCCGGACTAGCTGGCTACGAGCAGTACTTC. Its amino acids are CASSPGLAGYEQYF.